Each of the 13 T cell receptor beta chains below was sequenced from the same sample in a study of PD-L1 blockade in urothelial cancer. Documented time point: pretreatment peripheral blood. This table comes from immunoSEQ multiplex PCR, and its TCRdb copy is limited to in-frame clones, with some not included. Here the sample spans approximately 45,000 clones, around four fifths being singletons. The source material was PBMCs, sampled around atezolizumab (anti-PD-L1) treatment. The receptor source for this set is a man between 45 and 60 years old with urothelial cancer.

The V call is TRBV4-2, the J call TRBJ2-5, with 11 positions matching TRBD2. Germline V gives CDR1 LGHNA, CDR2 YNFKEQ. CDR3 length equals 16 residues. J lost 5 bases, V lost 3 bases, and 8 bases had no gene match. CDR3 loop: CASSQLLAGDGETQYF. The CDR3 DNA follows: TGTGCCAGCAGCCAGTTACTAGCGGGGGATGGGGAGACCCAGTACTTC.

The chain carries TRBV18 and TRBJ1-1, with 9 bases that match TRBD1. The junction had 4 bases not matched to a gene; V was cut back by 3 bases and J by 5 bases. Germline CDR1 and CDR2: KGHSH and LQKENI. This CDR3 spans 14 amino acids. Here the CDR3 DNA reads TGTGCCAGCTCACCTACAGGGGGCGGTACTGAAGCTTTCTTT. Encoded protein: CASSPTGGGTEAFF.

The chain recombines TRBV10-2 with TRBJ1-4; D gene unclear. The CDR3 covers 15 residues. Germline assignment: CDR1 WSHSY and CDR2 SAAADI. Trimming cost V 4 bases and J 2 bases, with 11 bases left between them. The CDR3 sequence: CASSVSGGTNEKLFF. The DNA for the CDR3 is TGCGCCAGCAGTGTCTCCGGAGGCACTAATGAAAAACTGTTTTTT.

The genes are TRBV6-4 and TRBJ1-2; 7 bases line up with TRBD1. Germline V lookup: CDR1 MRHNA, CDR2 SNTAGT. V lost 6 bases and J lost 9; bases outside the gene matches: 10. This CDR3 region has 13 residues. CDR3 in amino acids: CASSPETGRRYTF. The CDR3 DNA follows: TGTGCCAGCAGCCCTGAGACAGGGAGGCGCTACACCTTC.

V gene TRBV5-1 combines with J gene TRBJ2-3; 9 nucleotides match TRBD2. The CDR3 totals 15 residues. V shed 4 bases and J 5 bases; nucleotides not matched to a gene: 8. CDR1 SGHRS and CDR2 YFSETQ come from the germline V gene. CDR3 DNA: TGCGCCAGCAGCCGGAACAGACTAGCGGTAGATACGCAGTATTTT. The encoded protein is CASSRNRLAVDTQYF.

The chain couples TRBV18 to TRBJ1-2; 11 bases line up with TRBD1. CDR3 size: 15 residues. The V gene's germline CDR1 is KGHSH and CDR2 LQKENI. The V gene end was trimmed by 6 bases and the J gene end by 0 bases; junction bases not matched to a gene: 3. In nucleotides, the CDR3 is TGTGCCAGCTCTCTGGGACAGGGGGCTAACTATGGCTACACCTTC. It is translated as CASSLGQGANYGYTF.

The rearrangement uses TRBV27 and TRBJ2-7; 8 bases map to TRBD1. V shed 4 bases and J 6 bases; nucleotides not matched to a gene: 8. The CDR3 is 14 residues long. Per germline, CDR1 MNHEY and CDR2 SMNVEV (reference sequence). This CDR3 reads CASSSLGQGGEQYV. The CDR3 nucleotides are TGTGCCAGCAGTTCCCTCGGACAGGGCGGCGAGCAGTACGTC.

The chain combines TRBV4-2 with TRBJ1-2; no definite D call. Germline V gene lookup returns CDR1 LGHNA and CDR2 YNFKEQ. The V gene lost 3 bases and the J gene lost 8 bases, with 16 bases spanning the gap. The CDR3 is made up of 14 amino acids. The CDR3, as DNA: TGTGCCAGCAGCCAGGCGGTTCCCGCGGGCGGCTACACCTTC. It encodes CASSQAVPAGGYTF.

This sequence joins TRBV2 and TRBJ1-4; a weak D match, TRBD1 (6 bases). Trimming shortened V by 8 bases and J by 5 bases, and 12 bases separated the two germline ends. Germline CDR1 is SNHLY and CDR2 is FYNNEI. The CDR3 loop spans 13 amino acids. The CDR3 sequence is CASYGGANEKLFF. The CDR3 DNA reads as TGTGCCAGCTATGGGGGGGCGAATGAAAAACTGTTTTTT.

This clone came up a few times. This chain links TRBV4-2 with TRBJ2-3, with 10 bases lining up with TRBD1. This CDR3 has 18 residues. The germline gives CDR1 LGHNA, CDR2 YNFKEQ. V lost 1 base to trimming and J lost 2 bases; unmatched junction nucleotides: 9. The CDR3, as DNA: TGTGCCAGCAGCCAAGCTGGGACAGGGGATAAGATCACAGATACGCAGTATTTT. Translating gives CASSQAGTGDKITDTQYF.

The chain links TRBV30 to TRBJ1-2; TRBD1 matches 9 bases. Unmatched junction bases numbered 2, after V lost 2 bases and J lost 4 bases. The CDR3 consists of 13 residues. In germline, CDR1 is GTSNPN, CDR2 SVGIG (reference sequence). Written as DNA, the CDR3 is TGTGCCTGGAGTACAGGGGGCGGCTATGGCTACACCTTC. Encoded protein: CAWSTGGGYGYTF.

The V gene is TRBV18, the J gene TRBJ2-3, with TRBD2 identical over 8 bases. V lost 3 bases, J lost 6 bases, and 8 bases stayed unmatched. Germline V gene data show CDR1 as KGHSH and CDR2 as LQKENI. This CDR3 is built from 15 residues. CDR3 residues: CASSPLGGAMDTQYF. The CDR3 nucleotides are TGTGCCAGCTCACCCCTCGGGGGGGCCATGGATACGCAGTATTTT.

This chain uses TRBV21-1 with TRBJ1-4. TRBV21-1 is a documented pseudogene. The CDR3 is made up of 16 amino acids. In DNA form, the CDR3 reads TGTGCCAGCAGCGCCCGGAGGGGCCCACGACGGGAAAAACTGTTTTTT. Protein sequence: CASSARRGPRREKLFF.